Below, 14 T cell receptor beta chains from the same sample are listed, as sequenced in a study of shared clonotypes between healthy human individuals. This table comes from immunoSEQ multiplex PCR, and its TCRdb copy is limited to in-frame clones, with some not included. The repertoire has roughly 490,000 clones, approximately 80% of them found once; the top ten carry 10% to 15%. The sequencing input was PBMCs. These receptors were obtained from a woman aged 40 to 50 in good health. Some clones in this sample may be carry-over from other donors' samples.

Only one count was recorded for this clone. The chain recombines TRBV30 with TRBJ2-4; D is ambiguous. The V gene's germline CDR1 is GTSNPN and CDR2 SVGIG (reference sequence). This CDR3 spans 14 amino acids. Between the trimmed V and J ends, which lost 7 bases and 0 bases, there was a span of 13 bases. The CDR3 protein is CASDGPLAKNIQYF. DNA of the CDR3: TGTGCCTCTGACGGACCTCTAGCCAAAAACATTCAGTACTTC.

Regarding this clone: It is likely a read error: a sequence one base away is far more abundant. V gene TRBV7-2 combines with J gene TRBJ2-3; maybe TRBD1 (7 bases). The germline gives CDR1 SGHTA, CDR2 FQGNSA. The length of the CDR3 is 13 residues. Trimming shortened V by 3 bases and J by 8 bases, and 12 bases separated the two germline ends. DNA for the CDR3: TGTGCCAGCAGCTTTGCTCAGGGGGGTACGCAGTATTTT. Its translation is CASSFAQGGTQYF.

This clone has only a few counts. The rearrangement uses TRBV15 and TRBJ1-3, with D perhaps TRBD1 (5 bases). This CDR3 is 13 amino acids long. The ends were cut back, 6 bases at V and 0 bases at J, with 6 bases in the middle. Looked up from germline, CDR1 is LNHNV and CDR2 is YYDKDF (reference sequence). In DNA, the CDR3 is TGTGCCACCAGTCAGGGCTCTGGAAACACCATATATTTT. Its translation: CATSQGSGNTIYF.

With regard to this clone: The CDR3 end shows no conserved phenylalanine or tryptophan, and so a read error is likely. The chain carries TRBV6-6 and TRBJ1-1; no reliable D call. The length of the CDR3 is 14 residues. CDR1 and CDR2 (germline): MNHNY, SVGAGI (reference sequence). Trimming pared 0 bases from V and 3 bases from J, leaving 8 bases between. CDR3 DNA sequence: TGTGCCAGCAGTTACTCGAAGAGACACACTGAAGCTTTCCTT. The encoded protein is CASSYSKRHTEAFL.

The chain has TRBV4-1 and TRBJ2-3, with 10 bases lining up with TRBD2. With V trimmed by 0 bases and J by 2 bases, 8 bases remained unmatched. Germline CDR1 MGHRA, CDR2 YSYEKL. The CDR3 loop spans 18 amino acids. DNA of the CDR3: TGCGCCAGCAGCCAAGAACCCCCTAGCGGGAGAAACACAGATACGCAGTATTTT. Translating gives CASSQEPPSGRNTDTQYF.

The table lists this clone with a few counts. The CDR3, as DNA: TGTGCCAGCAGTGACGGACTAGCGGGAGGCAATGAGCAGTTCTTC. Translating it yields CASSDGLAGGNEQFF. The rearrangement uses TRBV6-4 and TRBJ2-1, with TRBD2 identical over 14 bases. The germline gives CDR1 MRHNA, CDR2 SNTAGT. The trim removed 2 bases at V and 6 bases at J, leaving 0 bases unmatched. The CDR3 length is 15 residues.

The J gene is TRBJ2-1, the V gene TRBV28; TRBD2 matches 12 bases. The CDR3 totals 15 residues. V shed 6 bases and J 7 bases; nucleotides not matched to a gene: 7. Germline V gives CDR1 MDHEN, CDR2 SYDVKM. The CDR3 protein is CASRATSGSKNEQFF. In nucleotides, the CDR3 is TGTGCCAGCAGGGCGACTAGCGGGAGCAAAAATGAGCAGTTCTTC.

The chain couples TRBV10-2 to TRBJ2-7, with D possibly being TRBD1 (6 bases). The V end lost 0 bases, the J end lost 7 bases, and 7 bases lay between the germline ends. The germline V gene encodes CDR1 WSHSY and CDR2 SAAADI. This CDR3 has 12 amino acids. The CDR3 protein is CASSESRGEQYF. The CDR3 DNA is TGCGCCAGCAGTGAGTCGAGGGGGGAGCAGTACTTC.

The chain is built from TRBV19 and TRBJ1-5; D remains ambiguous. Germline V lookup: CDR1 LNHDA, CDR2 SQIVND (reference sequence). The CDR3 loop spans 13 amino acids. V was cut by 5 bases and J by 3 bases, with 8 bases left in between. Written as DNA, the CDR3 is TGTGCCAGTAGTCTGGCTTACAATCAGCCCCAGCATTTT. Translation gives CASSLAYNQPQHF.

Regarding this clone: Other DNA sequences in this sample translate to the same CDR3. The chain joins TRBV9 to TRBJ2-3, with D tentatively TRBD2 (5 bases). Germline V gives CDR1 SGDLS, CDR2 YYNGEE. With 2 bases removed from V and 0 bases from J, the gap between germline ends came to 7 bases. The CDR3 has 14 residues. Here the CDR3 reads CASSVGGSTDTQYF. For the CDR3, the DNA is TGTGCCAGCAGCGTGGGCGGGAGCACAGATACGCAGTATTTT.

V gene TRBV14 combines with J gene TRBJ2-5; D possibly corresponds to TRBD1 (5 bases). The CDR3 has 16 residues. V was trimmed by 3 bases and J by 0 bases, leaving 14 bases between them. CDR1 and CDR2 (germline): SGHDN, FVKESK. CDR3 sequence reads: CASSHLRLGHQETQYF. As DNA, the CDR3 is TGTGCCAGCAGCCATCTCCGGTTGGGGCACCAAGAGACCCAGTACTTC. Full variable domain (outside the CDR3, taken from reference TRBV14 and TRBJ2-5): EAGVTQFPSHSVIEKGQTVTLRCDPISGHDNLYWYRRVMGKEIKFLLHFVKESKQDESGMPNNRFLAERTGGTYSTLKVQPAELEDSGVYFCASSHLRLGHQETQYFGPGTRLLVL.

The chain couples TRBV2 to TRBJ2-5, with D unclear. The J call is uncertain, as TRBJ2-7 better fits the DNA end. Germline V CDR1 and CDR2: SNHLY, FYNNEI. The CDR3 sequence is 13 residues long. The CDR3 loop reads CASTGVGISEQYF. CDR3 sequence (DNA): TGTGCCAGCACCGGAGTAGGGATTAGCGAGCAGTACTTC.

The CDR3 reads CASLKGTSSNYGYTF. Written as DNA, the CDR3 is TGTGCCAGCTTAAAAGGGACATCTTCTAACTATGGCTACACCTTC. The rearrangement joins TRBV2 to TRBJ1-2, with a tentative D call TRBD1 (6 bases). Germline CDR1 SNHLY, CDR2 FYNNEI. V shed 8 bases and J shed 0 bases, with 16 bases lying between them. The CDR3 has 15 amino acids.

This chain links TRBV15 with TRBJ2-7; tentative D call: TRBD2 (6 bases). Germline CDR1 is LNHNV and CDR2 is YYDKDF (reference sequence). V was clipped by 0 bases and J by 3 bases, with 12 bases between them. The CDR3 runs 15 residues. The CDR3 here is CATSRERAGGYEQYF. CDR3 nucleotides: TGTGCCACCAGCAGAGAAAGAGCGGGCGGCTACGAGCAGTACTTC.